The following is a T cell receptor beta chain sequence with its context. Antigen: not known. Repertoires were generated with immunoSEQ multiplex PCR, while TCRdb's copy carries only in-frame clones and drops some. In the table there are tens of thousands of clones, less than 95% of which are singletons. The sample comes from a study of OX40 agonist ivuxolimab in advanced cancers. Study overall: Clinicians treated patients with ivuxolimab, an agonistic anti-OX40 (CD134) antibody.

The CDR3 contains 13 residues. Germline loops: CDR1 GTSNPN, CDR2 SVGIG (reference sequence). The V gene lost 7 bases and the J gene lost 0 bases, with 10 bases spanning the gap. Study-wide findings and caveats: The expanded peripheral T cells' antigen specificity was not determined. The average count of expanded clones was higher among CD8+ T cells than among CD4+. In a subset of nonresponders, normalized T-cell clonal expansion was also low.

This receptor was obtained from an adult with an advanced solid tumor such as melanoma, head and neck, liver or kidney cancer. The rearrangement joins TRBV30 to TRBJ2-1; D is unclear. Sequences were derived from CD4+ or CD8+ T cells sorted from blood, sampled in a trial of the OX40 agonist ivuxolimab. CDR3 protein: CALVSSSYNEQFF. CDR3 DNA: TGTGCCTTAGTAAGTAGCTCCTACAATGAGCAGTTCTTC.